This TCR beta chain was obtained from a study of blood T cells in healthy people across ages. As for the study in general: Template switching caught about one barcoded beta molecule for each two T cells.

Then a second PCR, running roughly 7 to 11 cycles, was carried out with a sample-barcoded 5' primer and a J-beta primer mix. TCRdb fed the 5' RACE reads into MiXCR, producing one record per CDR3 protein. The data show 870,000 or so distinct CDR3 sequences, 25% to 35% seen once. Whole-study results and caveats: Unsorted PBMC material precluded a definitive naive versus antigen-experienced comparison.

Trimming cost V 6 bases and J 11 bases, with 17 bases left between them. Per the germline V gene, CDR1 is MNHEY and CDR2 is SVGEGT. The CDR3 loop spans 12 amino acids. As to this clonotype: No antigen is known for it.

The chain has TRBV6-2 or TRBV6-3 and TRBJ2-7, with D maybe TRBD1 (6 bases). Sequenced: blood. This receptor was taken from an elderly woman in good health. The chain's CDR3 is CASSPLQGMEYF. DNA for the CDR3: TGTGCCAGCAGCCCCCTACAGGGAATGGAGTACTTC.